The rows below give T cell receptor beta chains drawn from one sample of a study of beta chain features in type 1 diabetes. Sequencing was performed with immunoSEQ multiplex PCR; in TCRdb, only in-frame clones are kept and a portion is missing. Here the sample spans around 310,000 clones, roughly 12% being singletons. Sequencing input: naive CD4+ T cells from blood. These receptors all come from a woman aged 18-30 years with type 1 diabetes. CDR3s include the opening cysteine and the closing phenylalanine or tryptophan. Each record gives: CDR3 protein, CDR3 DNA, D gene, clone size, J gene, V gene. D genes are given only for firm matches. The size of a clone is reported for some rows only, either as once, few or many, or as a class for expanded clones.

CASSLRQLFTGELFF	TGCGCCAGCAGCTTGAGACAGTTATTTACCGGGGAGCTGTTTTTT	-	-	TRBJ2-2	TRBV5-1
CASRSMASGPTDTQYF	TGTGCCAGCAGATCGATGGCTAGCGGACCCACAGATACGCAGTATTTT	TRBD2	-	TRBJ2-3	TRBV5-6
CASSFLAGGPQETQYF	TGTGCCAGCAGTTTTCTAGCGGGAGGACCTCAAGAGACCCAGTACTTC	TRBD2	-	TRBJ2-5	TRBV11-2
CASSGESTDTQYF	TGTGCCAGCAGCGGGGAGTCCACAGATACGCAGTATTTT	-	-	TRBJ2-3	TRBV7-9
CASSSDRANQPQHF	TGTGCCAGTAGTTCGGACAGGGCCAATCAGCCCCAGCATTTT	TRBD1	-	TRBJ1-5	TRBV19
CASSKGQGVSYTF	TGTGCCAGCAGCAAGGGACAGGGGGTATCCTACACCTTC	TRBD1	-	TRBJ1-2	TRBV27
CAWSVLSTGELFF	TGTGCCTGGAGTGTACTTAGCACCGGGGAGCTGTTTTTT	-	-	TRBJ2-2	TRBV30
CASRNRGSNQPQHF	TGTGCCAGCAGAAACAGGGGAAGCAATCAGCCCCAGCATTTT	TRBD1	few	TRBJ1-5	TRBV27
CASSSGQGRFEKLFF	TGCGCCAGCAGCTCCGGACAGGGACGTTTTGAAAAACTGTTTTTT	TRBD1	-	TRBJ1-4	TRBV4-3
CASSYRETQEKLFF	TGTGCCAGCAGTTACAGGGAGACACAGGAAAAACTGTTTTTT	-	-	TRBJ1-4	TRBV6-6
CASSVDAAPGGLFF	TGTGCCAGCAGCGTAGACGCGGCGCCGGGGGGACTGTTTTTT	-	-	TRBJ1-4	TRBV9
CASSQEAGRVHEQYF	TGTGCCAGCAGCCAAGAGGCGGGAAGGGTCCACGAGCAGTACTTC	-	few	TRBJ2-7	TRBV4-2
CASRESRTYQETQYF	TGTGCCAGCAGGGAATCAAGGACTTACCAAGAGACCCAGTACTTC	-	few	TRBJ2-5	TRBV25-1
CASSDETGSNEQFF	TGTGCCAGCAGTGACGAGACAGGGAGCAATGAGCAGTTCTTC	TRBD1	few	TRBJ2-1	TRBV6-4
CASSFVASNTEAFF	TGCGCCAGCAGCTTCGTGGCCTCGAACACTGAAGCTTTCTTT	-	-	TRBJ1-1	TRBV5-1
CASSQTSPGELFF	TGTGCCAGCAGCCAGACTAGCCCCGGGGAGCTGTTTTTT	TRBD2	few	TRBJ2-2	TRBV7-9
CAWNPGVDTEAFF	TGTGCCTGGAACCCCGGGGTCGACACTGAAGCTTTCTTT	-	-	TRBJ1-1	TRBV30
CASSFRQGGITDTQYF	TGTGCCAGCAGCTTTAGACAGGGGGGGATCACAGATACGCAGTATTTT	TRBD1	-	TRBJ2-3	TRBV7-2
CASSRLAGGPRQFF	TGTGCCAGCAGCCGCCTAGCGGGAGGGCCGAGACAGTTCTTC	TRBD2	few	TRBJ2-1	TRBV11-2
CASSPGQDYWESSYNEQFF	TGCGCCAGCAGTCCAGGACAGGACTATTGGGAGAGCTCCTACAATGAGCAGTTCTTC	-	few	TRBJ2-1	TRBV10-1
CASSALGGDTDTQYF	TGTGCCAGCAGTGCCCTAGGGGGCGACACAGATACGCAGTATTTT	TRBD1	few	TRBJ2-3	TRBV25-1
CASSVSGSSYNEQFF	TGTGCCAGCAGCGTTAGCGGGAGCTCCTACAATGAGCAGTTCTTC	TRBD2	few	TRBJ2-1	TRBV9
CASSLELVVGNEQFF	TGCGCCAGCAGCTTGGAACTAGTTGTAGGCAATGAGCAGTTCTTC	-	-	TRBJ2-1	TRBV5-1
CASSLTSGRGEQYF	TGTGCCAGCAGTTTGACTAGCGGGAGAGGCGAGCAGTACTTC	TRBD2	few	TRBJ2-7	TRBV9
CASGSGTENNEQFF	TGTGCCAGCGGATCCGGGACAGAAAACAATGAGCAGTTCTTC	TRBD1	-	TRBJ2-1	TRBV7-2
CASSFSNTEKLFF	TGTGCCAGCAGTTTCTCAAACACCGAAAAACTGTTTTTT	-	-	TRBJ1-4	TRBV28
CASSPDRFSYEQYF	TGTGCCAGCAGCCCAGACAGATTCTCCTACGAGCAGTACTTC	-	-	TRBJ2-7	TRBV11-2
CSVAVVTPTREKLFF	TGCAGCGTTGCTGTGGTCACCCCAACTAGGGAAAAACTGTTTTTT	-	-	TRBJ1-4	TRBV29-1
CASSLRAGPRGEQYF	TGCGCCAGCAGCTTGCGGGCAGGCCCCAGGGGCGAGCAGTACTTC	-	-	TRBJ2-7	TRBV5-1
CASSPRAGELFF	TGTGCCAGCAGCCCCCGGGCCGGGGAGCTGTTTTTT	-	few	TRBJ2-2	TRBV11-3
CASSSTAGTGREAFF	TGTGCCAGCAGCTCCACCGCCGGGACAGGGAGAGAAGCTTTCTTT	TRBD1	-	TRBJ1-1	TRBV9
CASSEGTGEHYEQYF	TGTGCCAGCAGCGAAGGGACAGGGGAACACTACGAGCAGTACTTC	TRBD1	-	TRBJ2-7	TRBV7-2
CAWSTREGEKLFF	TGTGCCTGGAGTACCAGGGAAGGTGAAAAACTGTTTTTT	-	-	TRBJ1-4	TRBV30
CASSHEGGGDTQYF	TGTGCCAGCAGCCATGAGGGGGGAGGGGATACGCAGTATTTT	-	-	TRBJ2-3	TRBV4-2
CASSLARETQYF	TGTGCCAGCAGCTTAGCGAGGGAGACCCAGTACTTC	-	once	TRBJ2-5	TRBV11-3
CASSSGGAGETQYF	TGTGCCAGCAGTTCCGGGGGGGCAGGGGAGACCCAGTACTTC	TRBD2	few	TRBJ2-5	TRBV7-9
CASSLAGYTGELFF	TGTGCCAGCAGCTTAGCGGGTTACACCGGGGAGCTGTTTTTT	-	few	TRBJ2-2	TRBV11-2
CASRLGTYNEQFF	TGTGCCAGCAGACTAGGAACTTACAATGAGCAGTTCTTC	-	-	TRBJ2-1	TRBV7-2
CASSPTSWQETQYF	TGTGCCAGCAGCCCGACTAGCTGGCAAGAGACCCAGTACTTC	TRBD2	-	TRBJ2-5	TRBV7-7
CASSTMFDYTTKNIQYF	TGTGCCAGCAGCACAATGTTCGACTACACTACCAAAAACATTCAGTACTTC	-	once	TRBJ2-4	TRBV7-2
CAWSVQGGAEQFF	TGTGCCTGGAGTGTACAGGGGGGGGCTGAGCAGTTCTTC	-	few	TRBJ2-1	TRBV30
CASSNSYEQYF	TGTGCCAGCAGTAACAGCTACGAGCAGTACTTC	-	few	TRBJ2-7	TRBV28